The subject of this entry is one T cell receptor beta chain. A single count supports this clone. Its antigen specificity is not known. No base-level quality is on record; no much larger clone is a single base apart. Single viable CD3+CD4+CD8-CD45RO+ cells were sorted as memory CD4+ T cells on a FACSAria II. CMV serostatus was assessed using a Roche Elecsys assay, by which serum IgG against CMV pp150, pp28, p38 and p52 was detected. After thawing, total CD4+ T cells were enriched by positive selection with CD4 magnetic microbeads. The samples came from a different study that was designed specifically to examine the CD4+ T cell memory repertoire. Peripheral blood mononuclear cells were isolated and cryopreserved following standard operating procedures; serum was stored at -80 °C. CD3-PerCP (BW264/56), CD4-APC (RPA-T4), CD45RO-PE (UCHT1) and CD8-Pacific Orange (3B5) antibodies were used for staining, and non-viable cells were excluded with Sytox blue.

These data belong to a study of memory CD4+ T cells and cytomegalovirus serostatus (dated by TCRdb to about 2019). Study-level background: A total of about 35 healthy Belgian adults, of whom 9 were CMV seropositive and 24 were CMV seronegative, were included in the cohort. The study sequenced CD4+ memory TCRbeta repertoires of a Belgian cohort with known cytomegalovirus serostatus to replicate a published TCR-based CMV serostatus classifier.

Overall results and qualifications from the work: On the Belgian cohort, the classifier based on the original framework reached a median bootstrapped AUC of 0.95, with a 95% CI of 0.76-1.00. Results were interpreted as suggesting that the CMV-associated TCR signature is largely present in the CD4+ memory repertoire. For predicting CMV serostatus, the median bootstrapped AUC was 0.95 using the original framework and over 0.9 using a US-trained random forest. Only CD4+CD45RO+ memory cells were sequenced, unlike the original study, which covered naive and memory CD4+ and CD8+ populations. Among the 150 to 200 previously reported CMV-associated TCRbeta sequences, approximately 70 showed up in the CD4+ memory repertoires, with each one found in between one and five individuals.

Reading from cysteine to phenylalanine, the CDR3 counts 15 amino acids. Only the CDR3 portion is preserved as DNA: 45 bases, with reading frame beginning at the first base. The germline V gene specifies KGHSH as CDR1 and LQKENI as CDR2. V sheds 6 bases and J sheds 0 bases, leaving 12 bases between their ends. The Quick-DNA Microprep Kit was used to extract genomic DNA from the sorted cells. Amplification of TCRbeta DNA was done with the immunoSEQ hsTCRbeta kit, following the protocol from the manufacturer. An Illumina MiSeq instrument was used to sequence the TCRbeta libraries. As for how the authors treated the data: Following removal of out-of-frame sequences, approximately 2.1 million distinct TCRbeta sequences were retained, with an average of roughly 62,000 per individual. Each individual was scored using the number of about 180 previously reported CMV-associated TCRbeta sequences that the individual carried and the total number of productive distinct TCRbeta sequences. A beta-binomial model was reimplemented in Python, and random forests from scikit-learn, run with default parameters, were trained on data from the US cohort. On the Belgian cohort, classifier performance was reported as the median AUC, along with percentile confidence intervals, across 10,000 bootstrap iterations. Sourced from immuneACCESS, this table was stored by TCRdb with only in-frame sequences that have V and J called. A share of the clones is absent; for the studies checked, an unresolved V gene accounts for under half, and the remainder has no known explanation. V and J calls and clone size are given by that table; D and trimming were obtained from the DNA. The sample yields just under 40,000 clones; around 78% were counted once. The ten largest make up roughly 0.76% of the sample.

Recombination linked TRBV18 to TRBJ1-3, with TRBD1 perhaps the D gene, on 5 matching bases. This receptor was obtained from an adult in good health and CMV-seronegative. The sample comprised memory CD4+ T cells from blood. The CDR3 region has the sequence CASSSGTPSGNTIYF. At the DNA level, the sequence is TGTGCCAGCTCCTCCGGGACTCCCTCTGGAAACACCATATATTTT.